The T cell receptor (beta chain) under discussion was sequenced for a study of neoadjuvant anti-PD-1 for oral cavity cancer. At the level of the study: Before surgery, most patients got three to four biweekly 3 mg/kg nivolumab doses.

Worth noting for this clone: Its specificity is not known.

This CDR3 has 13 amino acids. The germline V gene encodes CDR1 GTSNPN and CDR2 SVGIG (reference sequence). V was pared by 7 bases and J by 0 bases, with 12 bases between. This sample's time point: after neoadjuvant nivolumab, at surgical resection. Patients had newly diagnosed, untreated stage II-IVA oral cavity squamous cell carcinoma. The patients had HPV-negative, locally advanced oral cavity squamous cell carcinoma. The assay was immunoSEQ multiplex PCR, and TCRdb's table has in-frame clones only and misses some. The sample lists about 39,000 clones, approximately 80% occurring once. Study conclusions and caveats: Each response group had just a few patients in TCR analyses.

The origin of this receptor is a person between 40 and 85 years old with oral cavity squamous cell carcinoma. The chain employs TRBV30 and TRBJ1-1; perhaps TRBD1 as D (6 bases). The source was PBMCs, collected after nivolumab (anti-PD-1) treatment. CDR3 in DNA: TGTGCCTTTGGGGAGGGGGTGAACACTGAAGCTTTCTTT. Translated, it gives CAFGEGVNTEAFF.